Listed below are T cell receptor beta chains from one sample, sequenced in a study of CXCR3-negative and CXCR3-positive naive CD8 T cells. Reprocessing the 5' RACE reads, TCRdb reports a single entry for every CDR3 protein and omits DNA. Its listing shows 7,900 or so distinct CDR3 sequences. Material for sequencing was naive CXCR3- CD8+ T cells from blood. Receptor source: a human donor in good health. Some clones in this sample may be carry-over from other donors' samples. CDR3s include the opening cysteine and the closing phenylalanine or tryptophan. The order of the fields is J gene, CDR3 length, clone size, V gene, CDR3 protein. Clone size, where shown, is once, few, many, or a class for clones that have expanded.

TRBJ1-2,16,medium-sized,TRBV20-1,CSARVTGTGDNYGYTF
TRBJ1-5,14,.,TRBV7-6,CASSPGPSNQPQHF
TRBJ2-2,14,medium-sized,TRBV29-1,CSVFLTSRPGELFF
TRBJ2-1,15,.,TRBV27,CASSPDRGVYNEQFF
TRBJ1-1,13,medium-sized,TRBV6-5,CASSYIENTEAFF
TRBJ2-1,12,.,TRBV29-1,CSVGTAYNEQFF
TRBJ2-7,13,medium-sized,TRBV29-1,CSVEDKGDYEQYF
TRBJ2-5,20,medium-sized,TRBV4-3,CASSQPTRGEKREPSETQYF
TRBJ2-5,15,.,TRBV5-5,CASSLAQDSQETQYF
TRBJ2-7,15,.,TRBV5-1,CASSARLAGMDEQYF
TRBJ2-3,13,.,TRBV10-3,CAISLLHTDTQYF
TRBJ2-1,11,.,TRBV29-1,CSVDSYNEQFF
TRBJ2-1,16,medium-sized,TRBV5-1,CASSFPGLAGANEQFF
TRBJ2-4,14,.,TRBV14,CASSQDYTEDIQYF
TRBJ2-7,15,.,TRBV5-1,CASSLLQGTSYEQYF
TRBJ1-2,16,.,TRBV5-4,CASSLARELGLDGYTF
TRBJ2-1,15,.,TRBV27,CASSFGLAGVNEQFF
TRBJ1-5,17,.,TRBV10-2,CASSEYWGQGLDQPQHF
TRBJ2-1,17,medium-sized,TRBV28,CASSSPTSSGRYNEQFF
TRBJ2-2,13,.,TRBV28,CASRGPNTGELFF
TRBJ2-2,15,medium-sized,TRBV28,CASSFQAETTGELFF
TRBJ2-1,16,.,TRBV4-2,CASSQGRTSDYNEQFF
TRBJ1-6,15,medium-sized,TRBV3-1,CASSPEQGKSSPLHF
TRBJ2-7,12,.,TRBV7-6,CASSSGLYEQYF
TRBJ2-7,15,.,TRBV20-1,CSAPGAGRGPYEQYF
TRBJ2-7,13,.,TRBV14,CASSYGDSYEQYF
TRBJ1-2,14,medium-sized,TRBV5-1,CASSTLDGSYGYTF
TRBJ1-3,16,.,TRBV6-2/TRBV6-3,CASTYSSGYSGNTIYF
TRBJ1-1,14,medium-sized,TRBV10-3,CAISEKGTNTEAFF
TRBJ2-1,14,medium-sized,TRBV20-1,CSARDLDREDEQFF
TRBJ2-7,13,.,TRBV19,CASSAGVIYEQYF
TRBJ2-5,15,.,TRBV10-3,CAIRTGRVGQETQYF
TRBJ1-1,16,.,TRBV3-1,CASSQDLARPDTEAFF
TRBJ2-1,16,.,TRBV2,CASTSTRGVESDEQFF
TRBJ2-1,15,medium-sized,TRBV29-1,CSVEAEGGAYNEQFF
TRBJ2-5,16,medium-sized,TRBV12-3/TRBV12-4,CASSPGLAANQETQYF
TRBJ2-1,17,medium-sized,TRBV29-1,CSVEAGVMGGPDNEQFF
TRBJ2-1,14,.,TRBV4-1,CASSQRDSLNEQFF
TRBJ1-1,19,.,TRBV2,CASSFPTTAGEVVNTEAFF
TRBJ2-7,12,medium-sized,TRBV12-3/TRBV12-4,CASSFTFVEQYF
TRBJ2-5,15,.,TRBV28,CASSLGSLHQETQYF
TRBJ2-3,15,.,TRBV25-1,CASNEFKGETDTQYF
TRBJ2-7,13,.,TRBV20-1,CSASEGQTYEQYF